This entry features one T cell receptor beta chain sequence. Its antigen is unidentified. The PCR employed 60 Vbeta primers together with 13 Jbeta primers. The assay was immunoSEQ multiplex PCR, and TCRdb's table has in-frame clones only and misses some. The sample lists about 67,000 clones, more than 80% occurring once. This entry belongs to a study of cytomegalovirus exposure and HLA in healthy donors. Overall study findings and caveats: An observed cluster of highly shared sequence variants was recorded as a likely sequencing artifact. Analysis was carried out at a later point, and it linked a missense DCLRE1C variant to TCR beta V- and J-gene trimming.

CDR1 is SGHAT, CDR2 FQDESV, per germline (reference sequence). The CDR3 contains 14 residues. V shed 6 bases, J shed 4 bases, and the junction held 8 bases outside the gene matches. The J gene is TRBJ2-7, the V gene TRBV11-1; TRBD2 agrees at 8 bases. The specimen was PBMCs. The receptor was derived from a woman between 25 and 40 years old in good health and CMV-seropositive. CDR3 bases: TGTGCCAGCAGTCACACTAGCGGAACTTACGAGCAGTACTTC. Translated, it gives CASSHTSGTYEQYF. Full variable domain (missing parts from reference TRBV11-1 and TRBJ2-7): EAEVAQSPRYKITEKSQAVAFWCDPISGHATLYWYRQILGQGPELLVQFQDESVVDDSQLPKDRFSAERLKGVDSTLKIQPAELGDSAMYLCASSHTSGTYEQYFGPGTRLTVT.